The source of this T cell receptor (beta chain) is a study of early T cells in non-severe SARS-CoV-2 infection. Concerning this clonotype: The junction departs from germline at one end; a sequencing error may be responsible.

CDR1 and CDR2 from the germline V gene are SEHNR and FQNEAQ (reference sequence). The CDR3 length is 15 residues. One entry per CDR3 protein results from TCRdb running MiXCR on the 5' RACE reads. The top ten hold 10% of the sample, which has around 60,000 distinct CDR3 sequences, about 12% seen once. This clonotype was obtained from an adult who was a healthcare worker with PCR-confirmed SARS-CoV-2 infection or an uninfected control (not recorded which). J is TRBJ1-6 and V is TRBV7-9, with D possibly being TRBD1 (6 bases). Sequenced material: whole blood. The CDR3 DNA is TGCGCCAGCAGCTTAGGGGGCTCCTATAATTCACCCCTCCACTTT. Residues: CASSLGGSYNSPLHF.